Listed here is a single T cell receptor (beta chain). What it recognizes is unknown. The CDR3 contains 15 residues. CDR1 and CDR2 (germline): SGDLS, YYNGEE. Trimming removed 0 bases at V and 2 bases at J, with 10 bases between. Using immunoSEQ multiplex PCR, the repertoire was profiled, and TCRdb retains in-frame clones only, with some absent. The sample has about 150,000 clones; around 90% are singletons. The data derive from a study of T cell responses to AZD1222 COVID-19 vaccine. In the study overall: Pooling covered second doses at about 4 or about 12 weeks.

Study conclusions and caveats: Only a handful of people who got AZD1222 tested seropositive at baseline. None of the repertoires were sampled until the peak T cell response had passed. Clonal diversity may have been underestimated, and the donors were mostly white British, with more females than males.

The sequence came from an adult in good health. V is TRBV9 and J is TRBJ2-3; D unresolved. The sequencing used peripheral blood, collected on day 0 of AZD1222 vaccination. CDR3 amino acids: CASSVAIHFTDTQYF. The CDR3 nucleotides read TGTGCCAGCAGCGTAGCTATACATTTCACAGATACGCAGTATTTT.